The 7 T cell receptor beta chains given below trace back to one sample, sequenced in a study of identical twins. From the 5' RACE reads, TCRdb called clonotypes with MiXCR, one entry per CDR3 protein. The sample consists of hundreds of thousands of distinct CDR3 sequences, more than 20% of them appearing once. These records were also assigned to another study, of T cells expressing NK-cell markers.

Sequencing input: CD4+ T cells sorted from blood. These receptors were obtained from a woman between 18 and 29 years old in good health.

The V and J genes are TRBV4-3 and TRBJ1-2; 8 nucleotides agree with TRBD1. The length of the CDR3 is 14 residues. Germline V CDR1 and CDR2: LGHNA, YSLEER. After removal of 5 bases from V and 8 bases from J, the junction contained 10 bases not matched to a gene. The CDR3 DNA follows: TGCGCCAGCAGCACGGACAGGGACCTTTACGGCTACACCTTC. Its protein product is CASSTDRDLYGYTF.

This clonotype showed up just a few times. V usage is TRBV9 and J usage is TRBJ2-5; 12 bases match TRBD2. The CDR3 has 18 amino acids. Germline V CDR1 and CDR2: SGDLS, YYNGEE. V was clipped by 4 bases and J by 4 bases; unmatched bases: 14. DNA for the CDR3: TGTGCCAGCAGCCTCCTCCCCGGGCTAGCGGGGGGGCCAGAGACCCAGTACTTC. Translated, it gives CASSLLPGLAGGPETQYF.

This rearrangement joins TRBV15 to TRBJ1-1; D uncertain. The CDR3 is 15 residues long. The germline V gene encodes CDR1 LNHNV and CDR2 YYDKDF (reference sequence). V was pared by 4 bases and J by 1 base, with 13 bases between. DNA for the CDR3: TGTGCCACCAGCAATCCTTCACGGGGGAACACTGAAGCTTTCTTT. Translation gives CATSNPSRGNTEAFF.

V gene TRBV6-5 combines with J gene TRBJ1-1; 10 nucleotides align to TRBD1. This CDR3 spans 16 amino acids. Looked up from germline, CDR1 is MNHEY and CDR2 is SVGAGI. V shed 0 bases, J shed 0 bases, and the junction held 1 base outside the gene matches. In DNA form, the CDR3 reads TGTGCCAGCAGTTACTCGGGACAGGGGATGAACACTGAAGCTTTCTTT. This codes for CASSYSGQGMNTEAFF.

This clonotype was seen more than once but under ten times. J is TRBJ2-7 and V is TRBV5-6; 8 bases are shared with TRBD1. This CDR3 has 15 residues. The ends lost 4 bases at V and 2 bases at J; junction bases unmatched: 8. The germline CDR1 and CDR2 sequences are SGHDT and YYEEEE. Written as DNA, the CDR3 is TGTGCCAGCAGCCTTGGACAGGGAAGAACCTACGAGCAGTACTTC. The encoded protein is CASSLGQGRTYEQYF. Full variable domain (rest looked up from reference TRBV5-6 and TRBJ2-7): DAGVTQSPTHLIKTRGQQVTLRCSPKSGHDTVSWYQQALGQGPQFIFQYYEEEERQRGNFPDRFSGHQFPNYSSELNVNALLLGDSALYLCASSLGQGRTYEQYFGPGTRLTVT.

The V call is TRBV7-3, the J call TRBJ1-1, with D possibly matching TRBD1 (5 bases). This CDR3 contains 15 residues. CDR1 is SGHTA and CDR2 is FQGTGA in the germline V gene. V lost 5 bases, J lost 4 bases, and 17 bases lay in between. For the CDR3, the DNA is TGTGCCAGCAGCATTGCGGGACCCCAGGGCACTGAAGCTTTCTTT. Translating gives CASSIAGPQGTEAFF.

The table lists this clonotype with a few counts. V is TRBV7-2 and J is TRBJ2-7, with D possibly called TRBD1 or TRBD2 (7 bases each). This CDR3 is 15 amino acids long. Germline assignment: CDR1 SGHTA and CDR2 FQGNSA. V shed 5 bases and J shed 0 bases, with 14 bases lying between them. CDR3 in DNA: TGTGCCAGCAGCCCTCAGGGGGGGAGCTCCTACGAGCAGTACTTC. This codes for CASSPQGGSSYEQYF.